The 27 T cell receptor beta chains reported below all come from one sample, sequenced in a study of shared clonotypes between healthy human individuals (dated by TCRdb to about 2020). Library preparation employed the immunoSEQ multiplex PCR assay. Held by TCRdb, this immuneACCESS table contains in-frame sequences only and omits some clones. Under half of the omission traces to an unresolved V gene where checked; the cause of the rest is unknown. This sample is represented by a few million clones; over 90% of them were singletons. In total, the top ten clones hold about 0.37% of the sample. Sequenced: naive CD4+ T cells from PBMCs. The cell subset or site label here, explained by the study, means: CD45RA+ positively selected. The receptors come from a man aged 18-30 years in good health. Some clones in this sample may be carry-over from other donors' samples.

The rearrangement joins TRBV28 to TRBJ2-7; TRBD2 is a possible D gene (6 bases). CDR3 length equals 15 residues. Germline CDR1 and CDR2: MDHEN and SYDVKM. V lost 6 bases, J lost 3 bases, and 18 bases lay in between. CDR3 bases: TGTGCCAGCAGACCTGGGACTCCCGCGGGCTACGAGCAGTACTTC. Amino acids: CASRPGTPAGYEQYF.

The V gene is TRBV6-5, the J gene TRBJ2-7, with 7 nucleotides matching TRBD2. V dropped 0 bases and J dropped 5; count of bases not matched to a gene: 7. This CDR3 is 15 amino acids long. Germline V gene lookup returns CDR1 MNHEY and CDR2 SVGAGI. The CDR3 nucleotides read TGTGCCAGCAGTTACTCCGCAGCGGGGCGAAACGAGCAGTACTTC. Its protein is CASSYSAAGRNEQYF.

This clone has just one count. V usage is TRBV25-1 and J usage is TRBJ1-2; possible D gene TRBD1, 5 bases. This CDR3 comprises 13 residues. The V and J ends lost 3 bases and 6 bases respectively, with 11 bases between them. Germline CDR1 MGHDK, CDR2 SYGVNS. The CDR3 sequence: CASSDRVLDGYTF. The CDR3 nucleotides are TGTGCCAGCAGTGACAGGGTTTTAGATGGCTACACCTTC.

The J gene is TRBJ2-3, the V gene TRBV5-6, with TRBD2 matching over 8 bases. V lost 3 bases, J lost 1 base, and 10 bases stayed unmatched. CDR1 SGHDT and CDR2 YYEEEE come from the germline V gene. The CDR3 runs 17 residues. This chain's CDR3 is CASSSPIAGPRTDTQYF. CDR3 sequence (DNA): TGTGCCAGCAGCTCGCCGATAGCGGGGCCCCGCACAGATACGCAGTATTTT.

The count of this clone is one. The chain uses TRBV10-3 and TRBJ2-2; 7 bases align to TRBD2. Germline assignment: CDR1 ENHRY and CDR2 SYGVKD. V trimming: 6 bases; J trimming: 2 bases; junction bases outside the gene matches: 3. This CDR3 has 14 amino acids. CDR3 region: CAIRGAGNTGELFF. The DNA of the CDR3 is TGTGCCATCAGGGGAGCGGGAAACACCGGGGAGCTGTTTTTT.

V and J are TRBV10-3 and TRBJ2-7; 12 bases agree with TRBD1. CDR1 is ENHRY, CDR2 SYGVKD, per germline. Trimming cost V 1 base and J 7 bases; bases outside gene matches: 8. The CDR3 loop spans 16 amino acids. This chain's CDR3 is CAISEWAGQGAGEQYF. The CDR3 DNA sequence: TGTGCCATCAGTGAGTGGGCGGGACAGGGGGCTGGGGAGCAGTACTTC.

About this clone itself: This sample includes further DNA sequences coding for the same CDR3. V gene TRBV7-3 combines with J gene TRBJ1-1; no firm D call. The CDR3 has 14 residues. Trimming pared 0 bases from V and 2 bases from J, leaving 7 bases between. The germline V gene has CDR1 SGHTA and CDR2 FQGTGA. CDR3 sequence: CASSLTGPNTEAFF. CDR3 nucleotides: TGTGCCAGCAGCTTAACGGGCCCAAACACTGAAGCTTTCTTT.

The CDR3 spells CASSSPRLGSYNEQFF. CDR3 in DNA: TGTGCCAGCAGCTCCCCTAGGCTTGGGTCCTACAATGAGCAGTTCTTC. The chain links TRBV5-4 to TRBJ2-1; unclear D gene. In germline, CDR1 is SGHNT, CDR2 YYREEE (reference sequence). Trimming pared 3 bases from V and 1 base from J, leaving 14 bases between. The CDR3 is made up of 16 amino acids.

This sequence joins TRBV5-6 and TRBJ2-2; TRBD2 matches 7 bases. Germline CDR1 reads SGHDT; CDR2 reads YYEEEE. The V segment lost 9 bases and the J segment 9 bases; nucleotides outside the gene matches: 11. The CDR3 length is 13 residues. CDR3 sequence (DNA): TGTGCCACCGGGACTACGCGAGTCAGGGAGCTGTTTTTT. Its protein is CATGTTRVRELFF.

With respect to this clone: This sample also contains other DNA sequences that code for the same CDR3. This chain joins TRBV20-1 and TRBJ1-2; 7 bases agree with TRBD1. V gave up 5 bases and J gave up 8 bases; unmatched junction bases: 5. The CDR3 is 11 amino acids. Germline CDR1 DFQATT, CDR2 SNEGSKA (reference sequence). CDR3 sequence: CSASGGGGYTF. The CDR3 DNA reads as TGCAGTGCTTCAGGGGGAGGAGGCTACACCTTC.

The chain employs TRBV25-1 and TRBJ2-3; D assignment may be TRBD1 or TRBD2 (5 bases each). Looked up from germline, CDR1 is MGHDK and CDR2 is SYGVNS. The CDR3 runs 13 residues. V was pared by 6 bases and J by 2 bases, with 9 bases between. CDR3 in DNA: TGTGCCAGCAGACGGGACCTCACAGATACGCAGTATTTT. Protein: CASRRDLTDTQYF.

This sequence joins TRBV5-1 and TRBJ2-1; 12 nucleotides match TRBD2. Trimming at V came to 4 bases and at J to 8 bases, leaving 7 bases not matched to a gene. CDR3 length: 15 residues. Per germline, CDR1 SGHRS and CDR2 YFSETQ. The CDR3 reads CASSPLAGGKDEQFF. For the CDR3, the DNA is TGCGCCAGCAGCCCGCTAGCGGGAGGGAAGGATGAGCAGTTCTTC.

This chain joins TRBV27 and TRBJ2-3; D not certain. Germline CDR1 reads MNHEY; CDR2 reads SMNVEV (reference sequence). The length of the CDR3 is 14 residues. V was cut by 3 bases and J by 9 bases, with 16 bases left in between. CDR3: CASSFPWGKGTQYF. DNA of the CDR3: TGTGCCAGCAGTTTCCCCTGGGGAAAGGGCACGCAGTATTTT.

The chain uses TRBV27 and TRBJ2-2; D is possibly TRBD2 (5 bases). The V and J ends lost 5 bases and 5 bases respectively, with 18 bases between them. The CDR3 length is 16 residues. CDR1 and CDR2 from the germline V gene are MNHEY and SMNVEV (reference sequence). CDR3 sequence: CASSMTDAPGTGELFF. The CDR3 nucleotides read TGTGCCAGCAGTATGACGGACGCGCCGGGAACCGGGGAGCTGTTTTTT.

The rearrangement links TRBV28 to TRBJ2-7, with TRBD1 matching over 9 bases. V shed 5 bases, J shed 4 bases, and the junction held 15 bases outside the gene matches. Germline V gene data show CDR1 as MDHEN and CDR2 as SYDVKM. This CDR3 spans 17 amino acids. The CDR3 DNA follows: TGTGCCAGCAGTCCGGGACAGGGCCTTTCCTCCTTTTACGAGCAGTACTTC. Translation gives CASSPGQGLSSFYEQYF.

This chain joins TRBV9 and TRBJ2-7; 15 nucleotides agree with TRBD2. V dropped 2 bases and J dropped 6; count of bases not matched to a gene: 6. The CDR3 sequence is 16 residues long. The germline gives CDR1 SGDLS, CDR2 YYNGEE. The CDR3 loop is CASSVGLAGGSIEQYF. In nucleotides, the CDR3 is TGTGCCAGCAGCGTCGGACTAGCGGGAGGGTCTATCGAGCAGTACTTC.

The chain uses TRBV19 and TRBJ2-5; weak D call: TRBD2 (6 bases). The CDR3 loop spans 14 amino acids. Germline CDR1 reads LNHDA; CDR2 reads SQIVND (reference sequence). V was pared by 1 base and J by 4 bases, with 10 bases between. CDR3 DNA sequence: TGTGCCAGTAGTATAGTGGCTAGCGTAGAGACCCAGTACTTC. It yields the protein CASSIVASVETQYF.

The chain has TRBV28 and TRBJ1-1, with D tentatively TRBD1 (6 bases). CDR1 MDHEN and CDR2 SYDVKM come from the germline V gene. The CDR3 extends over 15 amino acids. Trimming removed 5 bases from V and 1 base from J, with 14 bases in between. The CDR3 sequence: CASSRTGFGNTEAFF. CDR3 in DNA: TGTGCCAGCAGTCGTACAGGGTTCGGGAACACTGAAGCTTTCTTT. Looking up the rest from reference TRBV28 and TRBJ1-1 gives the full variable domain: DVKVTQSSRYLVKRTGEKVFLECVQDMDHENMFWYRQDPGLGLRLIYFSYDVKMKEKGDIPEGYSVSREKKERFSLILESASTNQTSMYLCASSRTGFGNTEAFFGQGTRLTVV.

This clone was picked up a small number of times. This rearrangement joins TRBV7-3 to TRBJ1-1, with D maybe TRBD1 (6 bases). The CDR3 loop spans 14 amino acids. Germline values: CDR1 SGHTA, CDR2 FQGTGA. Trimming stripped 5 bases from V and 2 bases from J, with 12 bases between. The CDR3 DNA reads as TGTGCCAGCAGCACACAGGGAACCAACACTGAAGCTTTCTTT. Translated: CASSTQGTNTEAFF.

The rearrangement uses TRBV11-1 and TRBJ2-7, with 10 bases identical to TRBD2. The germline V gene has CDR1 SGHAT and CDR2 FQDESV (reference sequence). V dropped 5 bases and J dropped 5; count of bases not matched to a gene: 12. This CDR3 is built from 16 residues. In DNA form, the CDR3 reads TGTGCCAGCAGCCAAAAACTAGCGGGACATTTGGACGAGCAGTACTTC. Translated: CASSQKLAGHLDEQYF.

Points on this clone: Given the absence of the conserved phenylalanine or tryptophan at the CDR3 end, a read error is likely. This chain connects TRBV29-1 to TRBJ2-7; tentatively, D is TRBD1 or TRBD2 (5 bases each). V was trimmed by 4 bases and J by 0 bases, leaving 10 bases between them. The CDR3 totals 13 residues. Germline-derived CDR1 and CDR2 are SQVTM and ANQGSEA. The CDR3 region is CSVGDGFSYEQYL. CDR3 nucleotide sequence: TGCAGCGTTGGGGACGGTTTCTCCTACGAGCAGTACCTC.

The rearrangement joins TRBV27 to TRBJ1-2; D gene unclear. V lost 3 bases and J lost 6, with 14 bases in between. Germline CDR1 is MNHEY and CDR2 is SMNVEV (reference sequence). CDR3 length: 14 residues. Here the CDR3 reads CASSFNAGDHGYTF. For the CDR3, the DNA is TGTGCCAGCAGTTTCAACGCCGGCGACCATGGCTACACCTTC.

The CDR3 spells CASSPLQGQAEQYF. The CDR3 DNA sequence: TGTGCCAGCTCACCGTTACAGGGACAGGCCGAGCAGTACTTC. The chain employs TRBV18 and TRBJ2-7; 8 positions match TRBD1. CDR1 is KGHSH, CDR2 LQKENI, per germline. V lost 3 bases to trimming and J lost 6 bases; unmatched junction nucleotides: 7. This CDR3 is 14 amino acids long. The full variable domain, in which reference TRBV18 and TRBJ2-7 provide the parts outside the CDR3, is NAGVMQNPRHLVRRRGQEARLRCSPMKGHSHVYWYRQLPEEGLKFMVYLQKENIIDESGMPKERFSAEFPKEGPSILRIQQVVRGDSAAYFCASSPLQGQAEQYFGPGTRLTVT.

The J gene is TRBJ2-7, the V gene TRBV29-1; TRBD2 might be the D (5 bases). The J call could be wrong; TRBJ2-5 is a better fit for the DNA end. This CDR3 is 13 amino acids long. CDR1 SQVTM and CDR2 ANQGSEA come from the germline V gene. CDR3 coding DNA: TGCAGCGTTGTGTGGCAACCGGGGGAGACCCAGTACTTC. Translated, it gives CSVVWQPGETQYF.

The rearrangement links TRBV11-3 to TRBJ2-1; no clear D gene. The V gene lost 7 bases and the J gene lost 0 bases, with 13 bases spanning the gap. Germline-derived CDR1 and CDR2 are SGHNT and YENEEA. CDR3 size: 15 residues. Here the CDR3 reads CASIVRTSSYNEQFF. The CDR3 DNA reads as TGTGCCAGCATCGTCAGGACGAGCTCCTACAATGAGCAGTTCTTC.

As for this clone: Other DNA sequences in this sample translate to the same CDR3. The chain has TRBV5-1 and TRBJ2-2; D not resolved. Germline CDR1 SGHRS, CDR2 YFSETQ. This CDR3 is built from 13 residues. Trimming took 3 bases from V and 5 from J, leaving 8 bases between them. CDR3 DNA: TGCGCCAGCAGCTCCCTATATACCGGGGAGCTGTTTTTT. It translates to CASSSLYTGELFF. The full variable domain, completed using reference TRBV5-1 and TRBJ2-2, is KAGVTQTPRYLIKTRGQQVTLSCSPISGHRSVSWYQQTPGQGLQFLFEYFSETQRNKGNFPGRFSGRQFSNSRSEMNVSTLELGDSALYLCASSSLYTGELFFGEGSRLTVL.

V usage is TRBV7-9 and J usage is TRBJ1-4; maybe TRBD1 (5 bases). The CDR3 covers 16 residues. Trimming shortened V by 4 bases and J by 4 bases, and 16 bases separated the two germline ends. Germline loops: CDR1 SEHNR, CDR2 FQNEAQ (reference sequence). This chain's CDR3 is CASSSGRDENNEKLFF. The CDR3 bases are TGTGCCAGCAGCTCCGGACGGGACGAGAATAATGAAAAACTGTTTTTT.